Listed below are T cell receptor beta chains from one sample, sequenced in a study of control samples from healthy donors and cancer patients. Measured with immunoSEQ multiplex PCR; TCRdb has only the in-frame clones, and not every one. The sample has 200,000 to 250,000 clones, 90% to 95% seen once. Sequencing used blood. The receptors derive from a man aged 50 to 60 in good health. Both conserved end residues are part of each CDR3. A D gene is named only where the DNA matches it firmly. Clone size is given for some rows only: seen once, a few or many times, or a class if the clone is expanded.

CDR3 length: 15; clone size: NA; V gene: TRBV7-6; J gene: TRBJ1-3; D gene: NA; CDR3 protein: CASSSSFSSGNTIYF; CDR3 DNA: TGTGCCAGCAGTTCGTCGTTCTCCTCTGGAAACACCATATATTTT
CDR3 length: 12; clone size: NA; V gene: TRBV5-1; J gene: TRBJ1-3; D gene: NA; CDR3 protein: CASSFDRGTIYF; CDR3 DNA: TGCGCCAGCAGCTTCGACCGGGGCACCATATATTTT
CDR3 length: 13; clone size: NA; V gene: TRBV12-3/TRBV12-4; J gene: TRBJ1-1; D gene: NA; CDR3 protein: CASCPDSRTEAFF; CDR3 DNA: TGTGCCAGCTGCCCGGACAGTCGGACTGAAGCTTTCTTT
CDR3 length: 13; clone size: once; V gene: TRBV6-6; J gene: TRBJ2-7; D gene: TRBD1; CDR3 protein: CASSTGGTYEQYF; CDR3 DNA: TGTGCCAGCAGTACAGGGGGCACCTACGAGCAGTACTTC
CDR3 length: 15; clone size: once; V gene: TRBV19; J gene: TRBJ1-1; D gene: TRBD1; CDR3 protein: CASSGDRTVWTEAFF; CDR3 DNA: TGTGCCAGTAGTGGGGACAGGACTGTTTGGACTGAAGCTTTCTTT
CDR3 length: 15; clone size: NA; V gene: TRBV6-5; J gene: TRBJ2-7; D gene: NA; CDR3 protein: CASSRWAKGNHEQYF; CDR3 DNA: TGTGCCAGCAGTCGCTGGGCGAAGGGGAACCACGAGCAGTACTTC
CDR3 length: 15; clone size: NA; V gene: TRBV5-1; J gene: TRBJ2-5; D gene: NA; CDR3 protein: CASSSGSGYQETQYF; CDR3 DNA: TGCGCCAGCAGCTCGGGTAGCGGATACCAAGAGACCCAGTACTTC
CDR3 length: 11; clone size: NA; V gene: TRBV3-1/TRBV3-2; J gene: TRBJ1-1; D gene: NA; CDR3 protein: CASSHGLRAFF; CDR3 DNA: TGTGCCAGCAGCCACGGCCTGAGAGCTTTCTTT
CDR3 length: 14; clone size: NA; V gene: TRBV19; J gene: TRBJ2-5; D gene: NA; CDR3 protein: CASSSSGGKETQYF; CDR3 DNA: TGTGCCAGTAGTAGCTCCGGAGGGAAAGAGACCCAGTACTTC
CDR3 length: 16; clone size: NA; V gene: TRBV5-1; J gene: TRBJ2-3; D gene: NA; CDR3 protein: CASSLLLAAVGDTQYF; CDR3 DNA: TGCGCCAGCAGCTTACTACTAGCAGCTGTGGGAGATACGCAGTATTTT
CDR3 length: 14; clone size: NA; V gene: TRBV2; J gene: TRBJ2-3; D gene: NA; CDR3 protein: CASSVVGGEDTQYF; CDR3 DNA: TGTGCCAGCAGTGTCGTGGGGGGCGAAGATACGCAGTATTTT
CDR3 length: 16; clone size: NA; V gene: TRBV18; J gene: TRBJ1-4; D gene: NA; CDR3 protein: CASSPRFAGLNEKLFF; CDR3 DNA: TGTGCCAGCTCACCGCGATTTGCGGGTCTTAATGAAAAACTGTTTTTT
CDR3 length: 14; clone size: NA; V gene: TRBV3-1/TRBV3-2; J gene: TRBJ1-2; D gene: NA; CDR3 protein: CASSRKQGDYGYTF; CDR3 DNA: TGTGCCAGCAGCCGAAAACAGGGAGACTATGGCTACACCTTC
CDR3 length: 14; clone size: NA; V gene: TRBV19; J gene: TRBJ1-6; D gene: NA; CDR3 protein: CASTPRRADSPLHF; CDR3 DNA: TGTGCCAGTACCCCTCGGAGGGCGGATTCACCCCTCCACTTT
CDR3 length: 13; clone size: NA; V gene: TRBV19; J gene: TRBJ1-4; D gene: NA; CDR3 protein: CASRRTVNEKLFF; CDR3 DNA: TGTGCCAGTAGAAGGACGGTGAATGAAAAACTGTTTTTT
CDR3 length: 15; clone size: NA; V gene: TRBV10-2; J gene: TRBJ1-6; D gene: NA; CDR3 protein: CASSERAGYNSPLHF; CDR3 DNA: TGCGCCAGCAGTGAGCGGGCCGGGTATAATTCACCCCTCCACTTT
CDR3 length: 14; clone size: NA; V gene: TRBV19; J gene: TRBJ2-3; D gene: NA; CDR3 protein: CASSLGTSTDTQYF; CDR3 DNA: TGTGCCAGTAGTCTCGGGACTAGCACAGATACGCAGTATTTT
CDR3 length: 15; clone size: NA; V gene: TRBV28; J gene: TRBJ1-2; D gene: NA; CDR3 protein: CASSSSERRRSGYTF; CDR3 DNA: TGTGCCAGCAGTTCATCCGAGAGGAGAAGAAGTGGCTACACCTTC
CDR3 length: 15; clone size: NA; V gene: TRBV6-2/TRBV6-3; J gene: TRBJ1-2; D gene: NA; CDR3 protein: CASSYDPAGSYGYTF; CDR3 DNA: TGTGCCAGCAGTTACGACCCGGCAGGAAGCTATGGCTACACCTTC
CDR3 length: 11; clone size: NA; V gene: TRBV29-1; J gene: TRBJ1-2; D gene: NA; CDR3 protein: CSVGAGNGYTF; CDR3 DNA: TGCAGCGTTGGGGCGGGGAATGGCTACACCTTC
CDR3 length: 16; clone size: NA; V gene: TRBV19; J gene: TRBJ1-5; D gene: NA; CDR3 protein: CASSLNLGQGNQPQHF; CDR3 DNA: TGTGCCAGTAGTCTCAACCTGGGGCAGGGGAATCAGCCCCAGCATTTT
CDR3 length: 13; clone size: NA; V gene: TRBV3-1/TRBV3-2; J gene: TRBJ1-1; D gene: NA; CDR3 protein: CASSLFPGSEAFF; CDR3 DNA: TGTGCCAGCAGCCTCTTCCCGGGATCCGAAGCTTTCTTT
CDR3 length: 16; clone size: NA; V gene: TRBV7-3; J gene: TRBJ1-1; D gene: NA; CDR3 protein: CASRTGEFQPNTEAFF; CDR3 DNA: TGTGCCAGCAGGACAGGTGAGTTCCAACCGAACACTGAAGCTTTCTTT
CDR3 length: 15; clone size: once; V gene: TRBV5-1; J gene: TRBJ1-3; D gene: NA; CDR3 protein: CASSLTGFSGNTIYF; CDR3 DNA: TGCGCCAGCAGCTTGACAGGGTTCTCTGGAAACACCATATATTTT
CDR3 length: 16; clone size: NA; V gene: TRBV11-2; J gene: TRBJ1-6; D gene: NA; CDR3 protein: CASSLGRGVGNSPLHF; CDR3 DNA: TGTGCCAGCAGCTTAGGTAGGGGAGTCGGAAATTCACCCCTCCACTTT
CDR3 length: 12; clone size: NA; V gene: TRBV4-1; J gene: TRBJ1-6; D gene: NA; CDR3 protein: CASSQASGPLHF; CDR3 DNA: TGCGCCAGCAGCCAAGCCTCGGGACCCCTCCACTTT
CDR3 length: 15; clone size: NA; V gene: TRBV27; J gene: TRBJ1-3; D gene: TRBD1; CDR3 protein: CASGRDRRSGNTIYF; CDR3 DNA: TGTGCCAGCGGCCGGGACAGACGCTCTGGAAACACCATATATTTT
CDR3 length: 14; clone size: NA; V gene: TRBV11-2; J gene: TRBJ1-2; D gene: TRBD1; CDR3 protein: CASRRGQGFGGYTF; CDR3 DNA: TGTGCCAGCAGGCGTGGACAGGGATTCGGTGGCTACACCTTC
CDR3 length: 14; clone size: NA; V gene: TRBV28; J gene: TRBJ2-7; D gene: NA; CDR3 protein: CASSLPQGLGEQYF; CDR3 DNA: TGTGCCAGCAGTTTACCCCAGGGACTCGGCGAGCAGTACTTC
CDR3 length: 15; clone size: NA; V gene: TRBV2; J gene: TRBJ2-5; D gene: NA; CDR3 protein: CASSPPGGAGETQYF; CDR3 DNA: TGTGCCAGCAGCCCCCCCGGGGGCGCGGGGGAGACCCAGTACTTC
CDR3 length: 13; clone size: NA; V gene: TRBV29-1; J gene: TRBJ1-6; D gene: NA; CDR3 protein: CSVSTGFSSPLHF; CDR3 DNA: TGCAGCGTATCGACCGGTTTCAGTTCACCCCTCCACTTT
CDR3 length: 15; clone size: NA; V gene: TRBV6-5; J gene: TRBJ2-2; D gene: TRBD1; CDR3 protein: CASVRTGAATGELFF; CDR3 DNA: TGTGCCAGCGTACGGACAGGGGCCGCTACCGGGGAGCTGTTTTTT
CDR3 length: 13; clone size: once; V gene: TRBV18; J gene: TRBJ2-3; D gene: NA; CDR3 protein: CASSSTFTDTQYF; CDR3 DNA: TGTGCCAGCTCATCCACTTTCACAGATACGCAGTATTTT
CDR3 length: 15; clone size: NA; V gene: TRBV19; J gene: TRBJ2-3; D gene: NA; CDR3 protein: CASSIDRWKTDTQYF; CDR3 DNA: TGTGCCAGTAGTATAGATCGATGGAAAACAGATACGCAGTATTTT
CDR3 length: 13; clone size: NA; V gene: TRBV6-5; J gene: TRBJ2-1; D gene: TRBD2; CDR3 protein: CASTLGGGSEQFF; CDR3 DNA: TGTGCCAGCACCCTCGGGGGGGGTAGTGAGCAGTTCTTC
CDR3 length: 17; clone size: NA; V gene: TRBV9; J gene: TRBJ1-1; D gene: TRBD1; CDR3 protein: CASSPPRGLRKRGEAFF; CDR3 DNA: TGTGCCAGCAGCCCACCCAGGGGGCTTCGGAAACGGGGTGAAGCTTTCTTT
CDR3 length: 16; clone size: NA; V gene: TRBV28; J gene: TRBJ1-5; D gene: TRBD1; CDR3 protein: CASSKNRGIGNQPQHF; CDR3 DNA: TGTGCCAGCAGTAAGAACAGGGGGATCGGCAATCAGCCCCAGCATTTT
CDR3 length: 15; clone size: NA; V gene: TRBV7-9; J gene: TRBJ1-2; D gene: NA; CDR3 protein: CASSLGRAGNLGYTF; CDR3 DNA: TGTGCCAGCAGCTTAGGCAGGGCAGGCAACTTAGGCTACACCTTC
CDR3 length: 16; clone size: NA; V gene: TRBV19; J gene: TRBJ1-4; D gene: NA; CDR3 protein: CASSIPGDWANEKLFF; CDR3 DNA: TGTGCCAGTAGTATCCCAGGGGATTGGGCTAATGAAAAACTGTTTTTT
CDR3 length: 11; clone size: NA; V gene: TRBV7-9; J gene: TRBJ2-3; D gene: NA; CDR3 protein: CASSRQDTQYF; CDR3 DNA: TGTGCCAGCAGCCGTCAAGATACGCAGTATTTT
CDR3 length: 16; clone size: NA; V gene: TRBV27; J gene: TRBJ2-5; D gene: TRBD2; CDR3 protein: CASSSLAGGSQETQYF; CDR3 DNA: TGTGCCAGCAGTTCCCTCGCGGGGGGATCGCAAGAGACCCAGTACTTC
CDR3 length: 15; clone size: NA; V gene: TRBV5-1; J gene: TRBJ2-7; D gene: NA; CDR3 protein: CASSFGGGLTYEQYF; CDR3 DNA: TGCGCCAGCAGCTTTGGGGGCGGGCTCACCTACGAGCAGTACTTC
CDR3 length: 16; clone size: once; V gene: TRBV7-9; J gene: TRBJ1-4; D gene: NA; CDR3 protein: CASSLTLQGTGEKLFF; CDR3 DNA: TGTGCCAGCAGCTTAACCTTACAGGGAACGGGGGAAAAACTGTTTTTT
CDR3 length: 17; clone size: NA; V gene: TRBV4-3; J gene: TRBJ2-2; D gene: TRBD1; CDR3 protein: CASSQVGTGGNGGELFF; CDR3 DNA: TGCGCCAGCAGCCAAGTTGGAACAGGGGGAAACGGCGGGGAGCTGTTTTTT
CDR3 length: 15; clone size: NA; V gene: TRBV18; J gene: TRBJ2-1; D gene: NA; CDR3 protein: CASSPPGLSPNEQFF; CDR3 DNA: TGTGCCAGCTCACCACCGGGACTCTCCCCCAATGAGCAGTTCTTC
CDR3 length: 16; clone size: NA; V gene: TRBV7-9; J gene: TRBJ2-2; D gene: NA; CDR3 protein: CASSPRVPGGAGELFF; CDR3 DNA: TGTGCCAGCAGCCCTAGGGTCCCCGGGGGTGCCGGGGAGCTGTTTTTT